The 26 T cell receptor beta chains listed next were all sequenced from one sample in a study of blood T cells in healthy people across ages. A second PCR, run for 7 to 11 cycles, used a sample-barcoded 5' primer plus a J-beta primer mix. TCRdb reprocessed the 5' RACE reads with MiXCR, giving one entry per CDR3 protein. The sample lists about 560,000 distinct CDR3 sequences; approximately 26% were seen once. The same data also went into a second study, on T cells of mothers and their children.

Sequencing used blood. The receptors were gathered from a boy aged 2 to 9 in good health.

The rearrangement links TRBV10-3 to TRBJ2-7; D is perhaps TRBD1 or TRBD2 (6 bases each). V lost 4 bases to trimming and J lost 6 bases, with 22 bases between them. This CDR3 is 16 amino acids long. From germline, CDR1 is ENHRY and CDR2 SYGVKD. The CDR3 sequence: CAISGVGGSRGGEQYF. DNA for the CDR3: TGTGCCATCAGTGGAGTAGGGGGATCGCGGGGTGGCGAGCAGTACTTC.

In its sample, this clonotype was seen a few times. V usage is TRBV10-1 and J usage is TRBJ2-2, with D possibly being TRBD2 (5 bases). The germline V and J ends were trimmed by 2 bases and 4 bases, with 11 bases remaining between them. Germline CDR1 is WNHNN and CDR2 is SYGVQD (reference sequence). This CDR3 region has 15 residues. CDR3 DNA: TGCGCCAGCAGTGAGAGCCGGGGTGGCACCGGGGAGCTGTTTTTT. Its translation is CASSESRGGTGELFF.

A single count supports this clonotype. The V gene is TRBV12-3 or TRBV12-4, the J gene TRBJ2-5; 9 nucleotides match TRBD2. The V segment lost 4 bases and the J segment 0 bases; nucleotides outside the gene matches: 6. The CDR3 has 16 residues. In DNA, the CDR3 is TGTGCCAGCAGTTCTCAGCGGGGGGTCGACCAAGAGACCCAGTACTTC. It codes for CASSSQRGVDQETQYF.

This clonotype was detected a few times. The chain joins TRBV12-3 or TRBV12-4 to TRBJ1-2; D possibly corresponds to TRBD1 (5 bases). V was trimmed by 2 bases and J by 5 bases, leaving 15 bases between them. The CDR3 has 15 residues. The CDR3 region has the DNA TGTGCCAGCAGTTTACGCCAGGATGGGGGTTATGGCTACACCTTC. Translating gives CASSLRQDGGYGYTF.

This clonotype was picked up many times. CDR3 nucleotide sequence: TGTGCCAGCAGTGAAGACGGGACAGGGGGCTACGAGCAGTACTTC. This gives the protein CASSEDGTGGYEQYF. The chain carries TRBV6-1 and TRBJ2-7; 11 bases align to TRBD1. Germline assignment: CDR1 MNHNS and CDR2 SASEGT. The CDR3 runs 15 residues. The V gene end was trimmed by 1 base and the J gene end by 3 bases; junction bases not matched to a gene: 2.

Ten or more counts support this clonotype. The junction and the germline gene differ at one end; a read error may be behind it. The chain couples TRBV12-3 or TRBV12-4 to TRBJ2-1, with a tentative D call TRBD1 (6 bases). There are 12 residues in the CDR3. CDR3 protein: CASSLQGNEQFF. Written as DNA, the CDR3 is TGCGCCAGCAGTTTACAGGGTAATGAGCAGTTCTTC.

Many counts were recorded for this clonotype. V is TRBV29-1 and J is TRBJ1-3; TRBD1 aligns across 11 bases. V lost 5 bases and J lost 3; bases outside the gene matches: 3. The germline CDR1 and CDR2 sequences are SQVTM and ANQGSEA. The CDR3 covers 14 residues. CDR3 nucleotides: TGCAGCGTTCGGACAGGGGGCGGTGGAAACACCATATATTTT. Translating it yields CSVRTGGGGNTIYF.

The chain couples TRBV20-1 to TRBJ1-4; 10 positions match TRBD1. V lost 6 bases to trimming and J lost 10 bases; unmatched junction nucleotides: 11. This CDR3 contains 14 residues. Germline loops: CDR1 DFQATT, CDR2 SNEGSKA (reference sequence). CDR3 loop: CSAARDRGIGKLFF. The CDR3 bases are TGCAGTGCAGCCCGGGACAGGGGTATAGGAAAACTGTTTTTT.

In its sample, this clonotype was seen once. The chain combines TRBV5-1 with TRBJ2-3; 11 bases fit TRBD2. The CDR3 spans 19 residues. V lost 2 bases and J lost 0; bases outside the gene matches: 11. Germline CDR1 is SGHRS and CDR2 is YFSETQ. CDR3 protein: CASSFLLAGDLGSTDTQYF. DNA of the CDR3: TGCGCCAGCAGCTTTTTACTAGCGGGAGACCTTGGGAGCACAGATACGCAGTATTTT.

This clonotype was detected only a few times. The chain links TRBV2 to TRBJ2-1; possible D gene TRBD2, 6 bases. The J call may be mistaken, given a closer DNA end match to TRBJ2-7. From germline, CDR1 is SNHLY and CDR2 FYNNEI. The CDR3 length is 14 residues. The CDR3: CASKLEGGLYEQYF. In DNA, the CDR3 is TGTGCCAGCAAACTAGAGGGAGGATTATACGAGCAGTACTTC.

This clonotype appeared a few times. The chain links TRBV6-5 to TRBJ2-1; the D gene could be TRBD1 or TRBD2 (5 bases each). V gave up 0 bases and J gave up 8 bases, with 14 bases separating them. The CDR3 spans 15 residues. The germline V gene encodes CDR1 MNHEY and CDR2 SVGAGI. The CDR3 sequence is CASSYSPGRGDEQFF. For the CDR3, the DNA is TGTGCCAGCAGTTACTCGCCGGGTCGAGGGGATGAGCAGTTCTTC.

This sequence joins TRBV5-1 and TRBJ1-4, with 9 bases lining up with TRBD1. With V trimmed by 0 bases and J by 2 bases, 5 bases remained unmatched. Per germline, CDR1 SGHRS and CDR2 YFSETQ. The CDR3 sequence is 17 residues long. The CDR3 loop is CASSLGTGVSTNEKLFF. For the CDR3, the DNA is TGCGCCAGCAGCTTGGGGACAGGGGTCTCTACTAATGAAAAACTGTTTTTT.

The CDR3 bases are TGCGCCAGCGGACGGGGAGGGAGGGGGACAGATACGCAGTATTTT. This codes for CASGRGGRGTDTQYF. This chain links TRBV5-1 with TRBJ2-3; TRBD2 is a possible D gene (7 bases). CDR3 length: 15 residues. From germline, CDR1 is SGHRS and CDR2 YFSETQ. Trimming removed 7 bases from V and 3 bases from J, with 18 bases in between.

This clonotype was picked up a small number of times. The V gene is TRBV6-4, the J gene TRBJ2-6; D uncertain. CDR3 length: 14 residues. V was trimmed by 3 bases and J by 2 bases, leaving 5 bases between them. The germline CDR1 and CDR2 sequences are MRHNA and SNTAGT. The CDR3 DNA reads as TGTGCCAGCAGTGAAGAGCCTGGGGCCAACGTCCTGACTTTC. The encoded protein is CASSEEPGANVLTF.

This clonotype was seen many times. This rearrangement joins TRBV5-1 to TRBJ2-7; possibly TRBD2 for D (5 bases). Trimming removed 2 bases from V and 3 bases from J, with 12 bases in between. The CDR3 is 14 amino acids. Germline-derived CDR1 and CDR2 are SGHRS and YFSETQ. CDR3 amino acids: CASSLRGEVYEQYF. CDR3 nucleotide sequence: TGCGCCAGCAGCTTACGGGGAGAAGTCTACGAGCAGTACTTC.

The V and J genes are TRBV4-3 and TRBJ1-4, with D possibly matching TRBD1 (5 bases). The germline V gene has CDR1 LGHNA and CDR2 YSLEER. This CDR3 spans 15 amino acids. Trimming took 0 bases from V and 5 from J, leaving 10 bases between them. CDR3 loop: CASSQDPGQNEKLFF. The DNA for the CDR3 is TGCGCCAGCAGCCAAGATCCAGGGCAAAATGAAAAACTGTTTTTT.

The chain links TRBV12-3 or TRBV12-4 to TRBJ2-5, with D perhaps matching TRBD2 (5 bases). The last part of the DNA fits TRBJ2-1 better; the J call may be wrong. CDR3 length: 12 amino acids. The CDR3 reads CASSYLGDEQFF. In DNA, the CDR3 is TGTGCCAGCAGCTACCTCGGGGATGAGCAGTTCTTC.

This clonotype was detected a few times. This chain connects TRBV29-1 to TRBJ2-7, with D perhaps matching TRBD1 (6 bases). Trimming removed 0 bases from V and 2 bases from J, with 14 bases in between. This CDR3 comprises 15 residues. The germline gives CDR1 SQVTM, CDR2 ANQGSEA. The DNA of the CDR3 is TGCAGCGTTGAAGATCTACGGGACAAGCCCTACGAGCAGTACTTC. As protein: CSVEDLRDKPYEQYF.

This clonotype has just a few counts. The chain couples TRBV6-2 or TRBV6-3 to TRBJ1-1; D perhaps matches TRBD1 (5 bases). Germline CDR1 and CDR2: MNHEY and SVGEGT. The length of the CDR3 is 16 residues. V was shortened by 3 bases and J by 1 base, with 15 bases between the two germline ends. For the CDR3, the DNA is TGTGCCAGCAGTTATCGGGGGAGCAGGGCGAACACTGAAGCTTTCTTT. Translated: CASSYRGSRANTEAFF.

This clonotype was counted a few times. The J gene is TRBJ2-5, the V gene TRBV20-1; 8 nucleotides line up with TRBD2. V trimming: 1 base; J trimming: 6 bases; junction bases outside the gene matches: 7. Germline-derived CDR1 and CDR2 are DFQATT and SNEGSKA (reference sequence). CDR3 size: 14 residues. CDR3 amino acids: CSARGAGVLKTQYF. The CDR3 bases are TGCAGTGCTAGAGGAGCGGGAGTCCTCAAGACCCAGTACTTC.

This clonotype has only one observation. The chain uses TRBV11-1 and TRBJ2-6; D gene ambiguous. Germline V gene lookup returns CDR1 SGHAT and CDR2 FQDESV (reference sequence). Deletions cut 3 bases from V and 2 bases from J, with 23 bases between. The CDR3 consists of 20 residues. The CDR3 DNA is TGTGCCAGCAGCTTCCGAGATTTAACAAAGACCCGGCCTGGGGCCAACGTCCTGACTTTC. Its protein is CASSFRDLTKTRPGANVLTF.

V and J are TRBV7-2 and TRBJ2-5; D is unresolved. CDR3 size: 14 residues. The V end was cut by 4 bases, the J end by 5 bases, with 14 bases between. The germline V gene has CDR1 SGHTA and CDR2 FQGNSA. The CDR3 sequence is CASSSLGVKETQYF. The CDR3 coding sequence is TGTGCCAGCAGCTCCCTTGGAGTTAAGGAGACCCAGTACTTC.

Concerning this clonotype itself: The junction departs from germline at one end; a sequencing error may be responsible. The V gene is TRBV12-3 or TRBV12-4, the J gene TRBJ2-5; D possibly corresponds to TRBD2 (6 bases). The CDR3 spans 16 residues. CDR3 DNA: TGTGCCGGCAGTTTCGGGGGTAAGGCAGGGCCAGAGACCCAGTACTTC. It encodes CAGSFGGKAGPETQYF.

The chain is built from TRBV3-1 and TRBJ1-2; D is undetermined. V was shortened by 4 bases and J by 3 bases, with 21 bases between the two germline ends. Germline-derived CDR1 and CDR2 are LGHDT and YNNKEL (reference sequence). There are 17 residues in the CDR3. The CDR3 sequence is CASSLWYPAEGDYGYTF. The CDR3 DNA reads TGTGCCAGCAGCCTCTGGTATCCGGCGGAAGGTGACTATGGCTACACCTTC.

The V and J genes are TRBV10-3 and TRBJ2-1; 9 bases agree with TRBD2. The J segment lost 2 bases and the V segment lost 6 bases, leaving 5 bases of the junction unmatched. CDR1 ENHRY and CDR2 SYGVKD come from the germline V gene. This CDR3 spans 15 amino acids. CDR3 sequence: CAISSGRPPYNEQFF. The CDR3 nucleotides are TGTGCCATCAGCAGCGGGAGGCCCCCCTACAATGAGCAGTTCTTC.

The V call is TRBV20-1, the J call TRBJ2-3; TRBD2 is a possible D gene (6 bases). The CDR3 covers 10 residues. Between the trimmed V and J ends, which lost 6 bases and 10 bases, there was a span of 11 bases. CDR1 and CDR2 from the germline V gene are DFQATT and SNEGSKA (reference sequence). The CDR3 spells CSARSGAQYF. The CDR3, as DNA: TGCAGTGCCCGCTCGGGGGCGCAGTATTTT.